This T cell receptor (beta chain) came from a study of cytomegalovirus exposure and HLA in healthy donors (dated by TCRdb to about 2017). Looking at the study overall: According to an earlier analysis of 587 of the donors, 200 million or so T cells yielded 117 million unique TCR beta sequences and about 300 Gb of sequence data. In an earlier analysis of roughly 540 of the donors, high-throughput TCR beta sequencing was used to judge whether each TCR beta V gene segment behaved as functional or pseudogenic. Among about 400 genotyped donors of the cohort, an average of roughly 230,000 unique TCR beta nucleotide sequences was sequenced per donor, of which 15% to 20% were non-productive. The number of typed donors differed by locus: about 620-630 for A, B, C, DRB1 and DQB1; some 500 for DQA1; 606 for DPA1; and about 470 for DPB1. The study aimed to test whether signatures of past pathogen exposure could be identified by cataloging public T cell receptors. Among the roughly 430 genotyped donors, approximately 77% belonged to the genetic ancestry cluster associated with self-reported Caucasian donors. The study used immunosequencing to profile the T cell repertoires of 600 to 850 subjects and linked those repertoires to cytomegalovirus serostatus. In the later analysis, no new phenotypic data were used to find candidate immune exposures; instead, reliance was placed on TCR beta sequences and their occurrence across donors. Donor age, sex, ethnicity and CMV serostatus were compiled alongside the repertoire data. Roughly five DR-DQ haplotypes were handled as single units for association and clustering, since linkage in the cohort was strong. About 280 gigabases of sequencing data and 80 million or so unique TCR sequences were included in an early release covering roughly 700 HLA-typed donors. To predict cytomegalovirus infection status, the study combined high-throughput TCR immunosequencing, statistical association of individual TCRs with disease status, and machine learning. All discovery cohort repertoires had been generated on a single sequencing platform. A separate validation cohort of 90 to 150 different subjects was used in addition to the roughly 640-subject first cohort. A later analysis re-examined previously published TCR beta repertoires from more than 650 donors and added high-resolution HLA genotyping to investigate patterns of TCR occurrence. A later genetic analysis took genome-wide SNP genotypes for about three fifths of the 666 donors and used that subset as a discovery cohort. HLA typing included class I and class II loci at four-digit resolution. The research as a whole found: Assigning TCR associations to individual alleles was difficult when HLA alleles, especially DR and DQ, strongly co-occurred. Most TCR sequences were observed very rarely across donors, whereas some public TCRs were present in many individuals. Presence/absence analyses assumed roughly uniform sequencing depth across donors, an assumption that may not hold. According to the authors, the approach could potentially be generalized to other disease states and immunological phenotypes. Compared with equally common non-associated chains, HLA-associated TCR beta chains in a later analysis were more clonally expanded and had lower generation probabilities. About 17 rarely observed V segments, including chromosome 9 orphons, were excluded from the earlier analysis of a few hundred of the donors because counts were too low. Several of the top co-occurrence clusters appeared to be linked to parvovirus B19, influenza, CMV and Epstein-Barr virus, according to a later analysis. Cytomegalovirus status was reported to be diagnosed by the classifier with high specificity and sensitivity in both the original and validation cohorts. HLA typing was unavailable for some donors at each locus, so association tests used only the typed subset. This cohort had only TCR beta chains sequenced, and the lack of alpha or paired-chain data limited which features could be detected. In a later analysis, TCR association rates were found to vary across HLA loci, with the most associated TCRs seen for DRB1 alleles and the fewest for HLA-C alleles. A further reported finding was that TCR beta sequences accurately predicted the HLA-A and HLA-B alleles for most subjects in the first cohort. In an earlier analysis of 587 of the donors, most TCR beta V segments appeared in productive rearrangements about 87% or about 30% of the time, broadly matching IMGT annotations. A group of highly shared sequence variants was considered likely to be a technical artifact of the sequencing pipeline. Correlated functional status among segregating V segments might reflect linkage disequilibrium, but an unknown experimental factor could not be ruled out. Immune exposure information for the cohort was limited to CMV serostatus. A later genetic analysis associated a missense DCLRE1C variant with V-gene and J-gene trimming of TCR beta chains, and an independent cohort replicated the association. Specific HLA alleles were associated with some 15,000 TCR beta sequences at a false discovery rate of 0.05 in a later analysis. The study gave a list of about 150 TCR beta chains associated with cytomegalovirus. According to a later genetic analysis, donors in an Asian-associated ancestry cluster had fewer N-insertions in productive TCRs than the approximately 610-donor mean. In vitro tests confirmed that a few of the cytomegalovirus-associated TCR beta chains recognize cytomegalovirus antigens. A later analysis found that most CMV-associated TCR beta chains appeared HLA-restricted, with HLA associations seemingly driven largely by CMV exposure.

In total, approximately 610 healthy bone marrow donors made up the cohort. At the time of sampling, all cohort members were nominally healthy, though unrecorded immune exposures were likely present. The donor tested CMV seropositive and was one of the 289 seropositive cohort members. A peripheral blood sample was collected from each donor, and TCR beta sequencing was performed on peripheral blood mononuclear cells. The Qiagen DNeasy Blood Extraction Kit was used to extract genomic DNA from the blood cell samples. Libraries were made using the immunoSEQ multiplex PCR assay. A mixture of 60 forward primers for TCR Vbeta segments and 13 reverse primers for TCR Jbeta segments was used in the multiplex PCR. Amplification of the CDR3 region of rearranged TCR beta genes was performed with a multiplex PCR assay on genomic DNA. On the Illumina HiSeq System, the amplified TCR beta libraries were sequenced as 87-base-pair reads. Processing in the source paper ran as follows. A later analysis counted tens of millions of unique TCR beta chains across the approximately 700 repertoires, and some 12 million of these chains were shared by at least two donors. A nearest-neighbor algorithm error-corrected the raw reads and collapsed the reads into unique sequences, merging closely related sequences to remove PCR and sequencing errors. To assign V, D and J gene segments, CDR3 sequences were aligned to IMGT reference sequences. For a sequence to be retained, a match of at least six nucleotides to both a V gene segment and a J gene segment was required. Rearrangements were called productive when the CDR3 lacked stop codons and stayed in frame with V and J; all others were non-productive. CDR3 was defined according to IMGT convention as the region running from the second conserved V-encoded cysteine to the conserved J-encoded phenylalanine. The earlier analysis of a few hundred of the donors excluded any sequence lacking an unambiguous match to a single V gene segment. An earlier analysis of fewer than 750 of the donors classified V segments as functional when productive rearrangements were above 56.7% and as segregating when the standard deviation between donors was above 5%. A statistical classification framework was built to diagnose cytomegalovirus status from the catalog of TCR beta chain sequences. In a later analysis, V and J genes were assigned by comparing TCR nucleotide sequences against IMGT/GENE-DB human TR gene sequences. The TCRdist pipeline was used in a later analysis to assign CDR3 sequences and most-parsimonious VDJ recombination scenarios. In a later analysis, each TCR beta chain was defined by its CDR3 amino acid sequence together with its V-gene family, and reads without a unique V-gene family were excluded. In a later analysis, 550 to 650 highly shared, low-generation-probability nucleotide sequences were removed to address suspected cross-contamination and a sequencing artifact. In a later analysis, a clonal expansion index was calculated for each public chain from normalized within-repertoire ranks of inferred template counts. In a later analysis, generation probabilities were computed using a VDJ recombination model fitted to out-of-frame rearrangements, and the results were checked against IGoR. In a later analysis, hypergeometric tests were used to score TCR-TCR, TCR-HLA and TCR-CMV co-occurrence, with a repertoire-size bias correction applied to TCR pairs. To estimate false discovery rates, a later analysis permuted the HLA or CMV assignments 20 times. In a later analysis, co-occurring TCRs were grouped using DBSCAN, with TCRdist sequence similarity added in when clustering inside HLA-allele-positive subsets. Repertoires with fewer than 30,000 or more than 120,000 public chains, plus five repertoires with anomalous nucleotide sharing, were excluded from co-occurrence clustering. This is the immuneACCESS table as TCRdb keeps it, with only in-frame sequences that have V and J called. A part of the clones is gone; compared with another copy, unresolved V genes explain less than half, and the rest is unexplained. D and trimming were read from the DNA, whereas the V and J calls and clone size are those reported in that table. This sample lists 150,000 or so clones; 80% to 90% were detected once. The top ten constitute roughly 2.2% of the sample.

In regard to this clone: Its target antigen remains unknown. Per-base quality was not reported, and no clone a single base away is much larger than it.

Sequenced sample: PBMCs. This receptor was obtained from a man aged 18 to 30 in good health and CMV-seropositive.

Here the CDR3 is given as CASSWSGGTGELFF. Read as DNA, the sequence is TGTGCCAGCAGTTGGTCGGGGGGCACCGGGGAGCTGTTTTTT. The sequence joins TRBV2 to TRBJ2-2, with TRBD2 matching 7 junction bases. Clipping removes 5 bases from V and 4 bases from J, with 4 as the unmatched junction base count. CDR1 and CDR2 are drawn from the germline V gene: SNHLY, FYNNEI. The CDR3 starts with the cysteine, ends with the phenylalanine, and has 14 residues. The DNA shown is the 42-base CDR3, in frame from base 1.